This TCR beta chain was captured in a study of shared clonotypes between healthy human individuals. Study information: Donor composition was a couple of women and three men, aged 18 to 49.

CDR1 and CDR2 (germline): LNHDA, SQIVND (reference sequence). This CDR3 is built from 16 residues. V lost 2 bases and J 4 bases, leaving 18 bases between the germline ends. What CD8 memory combined were CD45RO+ cells and CCR7-negative CD45RA+ TemRA cells. Replicate PCRs from sorted subsets contained roughly 200 ng DNA, which is 29,000 or so T cell genomes. This table comes from immunoSEQ multiplex PCR, and its TCRdb copy is limited to in-frame clones, with some not included. The table includes approximately 100,000 clones, roughly two thirds detected once. The sequence derives from a woman aged 25 to 39 in good health. The chain recombines TRBV19 with TRBJ2-7; D is unclear. Sequencing was done on a sample of memory CD8+ T cells sorted from blood. Subset reported: CD45RO+ cells pooled with CCR7-negative TemRA cells. In nucleotides, the CDR3 is TGTGCCAGTAGTATAAGTGGGGATAATCTCCGGTACGAGCAGTACTTC. Amino acids: CASSISGDNLRYEQYF.